The clone carrying this TCR beta chain is a singleton in its sample. No antigen is known for it. With V trimmed by 2 bases and J by 2 bases, 11 bases remained unmatched. Germline assignment: CDR1 SGHTS and CDR2 YDEGEE. The CDR3 is made up of 18 amino acids. The entry originates in a study of cytomegalovirus exposure and HLA in healthy donors. Overall study results and limits: Among TCR sequences, most were rare, though some public TCRs appeared in many donors. A later analysis linked a missense variant in DCLRE1C to the trimming of TCR beta V and J genes. At a 0.05 false discovery rate, a later analysis found about 17,000 TCR beta sequences to be associated with HLA alleles. A later analysis found most CMV-associated TCR beta chains apparently HLA-restricted.

The PCR made use of 60 Vbeta and 13 Jbeta primers. Libraries were prepared by immunoSEQ multiplex PCR; TCRdb keeps only in-frame clonotypes and omits some of them. The repertoire consists of approximately 190,000 clones, with around 75% occurring once and the leading ten covering approximately 6%. This TCR was sampled from a woman under 40 in good health and CMV-seropositive. This chain uses TRBV5-8 with TRBJ2-3; the match to TRBD2 covers 10 bases. Material: PBMCs. CDR3 nucleotide sequence: TGTGCCAGCAGCTTAGGAACCGGGACTAGCGACCCCACAGATACGCAGTATTTT. Translating it yields CASSLGTGTSDPTDTQYF.